Following are 15 T cell receptor beta chains from one sample sequenced in a study of tumor-infiltrating lymphocytes in glioblastoma multiforme. TCR beta libraries were built from RNA through three nested multiplex PCR rounds using modified ARM-PCR. TCRdb called the multiplex PCR reads again in MiXCR, with one record for every CDR3 protein. The table lists about 15,000 distinct CDR3 sequences, about 69% of them singletons. Sequencing was carried out using brain tumor tissue. These receptors all come from a male donor with glioblastoma.

This clonotype is medium-sized in the sample. The chain has TRBV10-2 and TRBJ2-7, with TRBD2 as a possible D gene (6 bases). CDR1 is WSHSY, CDR2 SAAADI, per germline. The CDR3 is 14 amino acids. The ends were cut back, 2 bases at V and 2 bases at J, with 10 bases in the middle. This CDR3 is CASSEDRETYEQYF. The DNA for the CDR3 is TGCGCCAGCAGTGAGGACCGGGAGACCTACGAGCAGTACTTC.

Worth noting for this clonotype: Its ends do not fully match the called genes, so a read error is possible. This chain joins TRBV6-1 and TRBJ2-1; D might be TRBD2 (6 bases). Germline CDR1 is MNHNS and CDR2 is SASEGT. This CDR3 is built from 15 residues. The CDR3 region is CASSVSQLAAYERFF. CDR3 bases: TGTGCCAGCAGTGTATCCCAACTAGCAGCTTATGAGCGGTTCTTC.

Concerning this clonotype itself: One junction end disagrees with the germline gene, perhaps due to a read error. The J gene is TRBJ2-1, the V gene TRBV20-1, with D hard to call. Germline V gene lookup returns CDR1 DFQATT and CDR2 SNEGSKA (reference sequence). The CDR3 loop spans 14 amino acids. The CDR3 spells CSATLSMKYNELFF. Here the CDR3 DNA reads TGCAGTGCTACCCTTAGCATGAAATACAATGAGCTGTTCTTC.

This clonotype appeared a few times. Mismatch with germline at one junction end may stem from a read error. This chain uses TRBV20-1 with TRBJ2-7, with D unresolved. CDR1 and CDR2 (germline): DFQATT, SNEGSKA (reference sequence). There are 12 residues in the CDR3. In DNA form, the CDR3 reads TGCAGTGCTAGGCAGGCCGTGAACGAGCACTACTTC. This codes for CSARQAVNEHYF.

This clonotype was observed many times. V gene TRBV4-1 combines with J gene TRBJ1-2, with TRBD1 matching over 8 bases. Germline V gives CDR1 MGHRA, CDR2 YSYEKL. V trimming: 1 base; J trimming: 6 bases; junction bases outside the gene matches: 7. This CDR3 has 15 amino acids. In DNA, the CDR3 is TGCGCCAGCAGCCAAGGGGACGGACAGGGCCATGGCTACACCTTC. It yields the protein CASSQGDGQGHGYTF.

This rearrangement joins TRBV11-3 to TRBJ2-1; no definite D call. CDR3 length: 13 residues. Trimming shortened V by 5 bases and J by 5 bases, and 10 bases separated the two germline ends. Germline-derived CDR1 and CDR2 are SGHNT and YENEEA. CDR3 residues: CASSPHSDNEQFF. DNA for the CDR3: TGTGCCAGCAGCCCCCATTCGGACAATGAGCAGTTCTTC.

The J gene is TRBJ2-3, the V gene TRBV11-2; D is unclear. This CDR3 contains 11 residues. Trimming pared 2 bases from V and 10 bases from J, leaving 7 bases between. The germline V gene encodes CDR1 SGHAT and CDR2 FQNNGV. DNA for the CDR3: TGTGCCAGCAGCTTAACGGGTGCGCAGTATTTT. Protein product: CASSLTGAQYF.

This clonotype was recorded once. V usage is TRBV6-5 and J usage is TRBJ1-2, with 9 nucleotides matching TRBD1. The CDR3 length is 15 residues. Trimming at V came to 5 bases and at J to 5 bases, leaving 9 bases not matched to a gene. CDR1 MNHEY and CDR2 SVGAGI come from the germline V gene. The CDR3 nucleotides read TGTGCCAGCAGTGGGCCGGGACAGGGCGGATATGGCTACACCTTC. Amino acid sequence: CASSGPGQGGYGYTF.

CDR3 amino acids: CASCLSRGYEQYF. The CDR3 coding sequence is TGTGCCAGTTGCCTATCCAGGGGTTACGAGCAGTACTTC. J is TRBJ2-7 and V is TRBV11-3; D possibly corresponds to TRBD1 (6 bases). V lost 9 bases to trimming and J lost 4 bases, with 16 bases between them. The CDR3 sequence is 13 residues long. Germline assignment: CDR1 SGHNT and CDR2 YENEEA.

This clonotype was observed a single time. Without the conserved terminal phenylalanine or tryptophan, this CDR3 likely stems from a read error. Because the CDR3's place on the DNA is in doubt, the DNA is left out and the CDR3 is given as listed by TCRdb. This chain uses TRBV11-2 with TRBJ2-7; TRBD2, the table's D call, was not compared with the DNA. From its first to its last residue, the CDR3 has 14 amino acids. Per the germline V gene, CDR1 is SGHAT and CDR2 is FQNNGV. The CDR3 loop reads CATSLLAGEDEHYY.

The chain is built from TRBV12-3 or TRBV12-4 and TRBJ2-2; no definite D call. The CDR3 length is 12 residues. V shed 5 bases and J shed 7 bases, with 8 bases lying between them. Here the CDR3 DNA reads TGTGCCAGCAGTCCCGGCGTCGGGGAGCTGTTTTTT. Residues: CASSPGVGELFF.

This clonotype was counted once. One junction end disagrees with the germline gene, perhaps due to a read error. CDR3 bases: TGTGTCAGCAGCCCCTCCAGGGGGTCACCCCTCCACTTT. Translating it yields CVSSPSRGSPLHF. The chain links TRBV12-3 or TRBV12-4 to TRBJ1-6, with TRBD1 matching over 7 bases. This CDR3 is 13 amino acids long.

The V and J genes are TRBV11-2 and TRBJ2-1, with D perhaps TRBD1 or TRBD2 (5 bases each). The V end lost 3 bases, the J end lost 6 bases, and 9 bases lay between the germline ends. CDR1 SGHAT and CDR2 FQNNGV come from the germline V gene. CDR3 length: 13 amino acids. CDR3 nucleotide sequence: TGTGCCAGCAGCTTGGCAGGGAGCAATGAGCAGTTCTTC. Translating it yields CASSLAGSNEQFF.

On this clonotype itself: A clone one base away is much larger, so this may be a read error. The chain links TRBV11-2 to TRBJ2-5; D gene ambiguous. The CDR3 has 11 amino acids. In germline, CDR1 is SGHAT, CDR2 FQNNGV. The CDR3 protein is CPSSFYETQYF. DNA for the CDR3: TGTCCCAGCAGCTTCTACGAGACCCAGTACTTC.

Only a few counts were recorded for this clonotype. CDR3 sequence reads: CASSHSTASNEKLFF. CDR3 nucleotide sequence: TGCGCCAGCAGCCATTCAACAGCGAGTAATGAAAAACTGTTTTTT. This rearrangement joins TRBV4-3 to TRBJ1-4; D unclear. Trimming stripped 3 bases from V and 4 bases from J, with 12 bases between. Germline-derived CDR1 and CDR2 are LGHNA and YSLEER. The CDR3 runs to 15 residues.